The rows below give T cell receptor beta chains drawn from one sample of a study of blood T cells in healthy people across ages. TCRdb re-derived calls from the 5' RACE reads in MiXCR, one entry per CDR3 protein. The top ten hold 10% of the sample, which has 800,000 to 950,000 distinct CDR3 sequences, 29% seen once. This sample also belongs to another study, concerning T cells of mothers and their children.

The source material was blood. Source of these receptors: a woman between 35 and 50 years old in good health. CDR3s leave out the opening cysteine and the closing phenylalanine or tryptophan.

V	J	CDR3
TRBV9	TRBJ2-3	ASSVGGTFTDTQY
TRBV9	TRBJ1-6	ASSVEGFGSPLH
TRBV2	TRBJ2-7	ASRTVDRLAYEQY
TRBV7-9	TRBJ1-1	ASSLRDRPNPDTEAF
TRBV6-1	TRBJ1-2	ASRPTGTGGNRGGYT
TRBV7-2	TRBJ1-1	ASSLKPGNTEAF
TRBV9	TRBJ1-6	ASSVGRDNSPLH
TRBV3-1	TRBJ2-7	ASSPYRGSYEQY
TRBV5-1	TRBJ2-7	ASTARGAYEQY
TRBV9	TRBJ2-3	ASSVGQGSGSTDTQY
TRBV29-1	TRBJ2-7	SVAFPAVYEQY
TRBV4-3	TRBJ2-1	ASSQDGAGGAYNEQF
TRBV3-1	TRBJ1-2	ASSHPPSDRAYTYGYT
TRBV20-1	TRBJ1-2	SAREGSLYGYT
TRBV27	TRBJ2-3	AGTDLPSVGDTQY
TRBV7-2	TRBJ2-2	ASSLRAGGRTGELF
TRBV12-3/TRBV12-4	TRBJ1-1	ASSSRTGHTEAF
TRBV10-3	TRBJ2-5	AISDAGGGQTQY
TRBV12-3/TRBV12-4	TRBJ1-6	ASSAPGRHSPLH
TRBV20-1	TRBJ2-1	SARKNRGNSNNEQF
TRBV4-1	TRBJ2-5	ASSQGQLEETQY
TRBV12-3/TRBV12-4	TRBJ2-6	ASSPGVGANVLT
TRBV5-5	TRBJ2-1	ASSRDRGPYNEQF
TRBV5-1	TRBJ2-3	ASSSRGRVRATDTQY
TRBV6-5	TRBJ2-7	ASSYSIGQGQTYEQY
TRBV6-5	TRBJ2-3	ASSYSGTVRSTDTQY
TRBV28	TRBJ2-1	ASSGTGVYNEQF
TRBV7-2	TRBJ2-2	ASSFQGLNTGELF
TRBV28	TRBJ1-2	ASSLSPPTGYT
TRBV7-2	TRBJ1-2	ASSLNGQAIYGYT
TRBV7-2	TRBJ1-2	ASAQGFGYGYT
TRBV29-1	TRBJ2-7	SVESSYEQY
TRBV6-5	TRBJ1-2	ASSDNIGFAYYGYT
TRBV29-1	TRBJ1-4	SVTGPDNEKLF
TRBV29-1	TRBJ1-1	SAGPGPRGAF
TRBV20-1	TRBJ1-1	SADFFAEAF
TRBV20-1	TRBJ2-5	SAPRDREETQY
TRBV4-1	TRBJ1-2	ASSQDGDGNYGYT
TRBV3-1	TRBJ1-2	ASSQEGSSYGYT
TRBV29-1	TRBJ1-2	SVDLGDGYT
TRBV5-1	TRBJ2-7	ASSLSAEGEQY
TRBV29-1	TRBJ1-2	SVDLGQTNYGYT
TRBV6-6	TRBJ1-1	ASRIQRGAEAF
TRBV5-1	TRBJ2-3	ASVRGSFEDTQY
TRBV12-3/TRBV12-4	TRBJ2-3	ASSSRASGGAYSSTDTQY
TRBV29-1	TRBJ2-3	SAGGAAGGRGDTQY
TRBV7-9	TRBJ1-1	ASSGGRGMDTEAF
TRBV7-2	TRBJ2-3	ASSLLHPEDTQY
TRBV6-5	TRBJ2-1	ASSPRGPSSYNEQF
TRBV12-3/TRBV12-4	TRBJ1-1	ASSFLQANTEAF
TRBV7-6	TRBJ2-7	ASSLDSGLSEQY
TRBV7-9	TRBJ1-6	ASSLASGASPLH
TRBV18	TRBJ2-7	ASRPSGSRSAEQY
TRBV7-9	TRBJ1-1	ASRDGTGNTEAF
TRBV13	TRBJ2-6	ASSRRSGANVLT
TRBV20-1	TRBJ2-7	IGSASSYEQY
TRBV6-5	TRBJ2-1	ASSYSDGRYNEQF